This T cell receptor beta chain came from a study of blood T cell repertoires in COVID-19. Turning to the study itself: Collection of acute and convalescent COVID-19 samples took place in the United States, Italy and Spain. In each case, the material was cDNA or gDNA derived from T cells, B-cell-depleted T cells, or PBMCs.

As handled by the study authors: Amplification of reference gene primers was used by the study to estimate nucleated cell counts. The data were produced by immunoSEQ multiplex PCR, yet TCRdb's version contains in-frame clones alone and is incomplete. Clonal size and the V and J genes are those of that table, whereas D and trimming came from the DNA. The data show roughly 200,000 clones, with approximately 90% seen just once and 0.5% to 0.6% held by the top ten. The CDR3 length is 14 residues. Germline V gene lookup returns CDR1 SGHRS and CDR2 YFSETQ. V lost 4 bases and J 2 bases, leaving 12 bases between the germline ends.

The sample consisted of peripheral blood. This receptor was identified in a man aged 45-60 years with acute or convalescent COVID-19. J is TRBJ1-1 and V is TRBV5-1, with D perhaps TRBD1 (6 bases). The CDR3: CASSMDSLNTEAFF. CDR3 sequence (DNA): TGCGCCAGCAGCATGGACAGCTTAAACACTGAAGCTTTCTTT.